This TCR beta chain was sequenced in a study of prognosis after radiotherapy for stage I lung cancer. Across the whole study: Squamous cell carcinoma tumors occurred in seven patients, adenocarcinoma in around 13.

The study amplified the TCR beta CDR3 region from genomic DNA. This amplification was carried out by two rounds of multiplex PCR. Every TRBV and TRBJ gene had its own specific primer in first-round PCR. TCRdb reprocessed the multiplex PCR reads via MiXCR and lists one record per CDR3 protein. Found here are around 27,000 distinct CDR3 sequences, around 29% of them singletons; the top ten hold about 12%. This clonotype was observed at least ten times. The germline CDR1 and CDR2 sequences are SNHLY and FYNNEI. The CDR3 covers 12 residues. Between the trimmed V and J ends, which lost 8 bases and 1 base, there was a span of 7 bases.

This clonotype was obtained from a donor aged 50 or older with non-small cell lung cancer. The rearrangement joins TRBV2 to TRBJ2-3, with D possibly being TRBD1 or TRBD2 (5 bases each). This material consisted of PBMCs, taken before or after stereotactic body radiation therapy (not recorded which). CDR3 DNA sequence: TGTGCCAGCGAGGGGCGCACAGATACGCAGTATTTT. Translation gives CASEGRTDTQYF. The whole variable domain, remainder taken from reference TRBV2 and TRBJ2-3, is EPEVTQTPSHQVTQMGQEVILRCVPISNHLYFYWYRQILGQKVEFLVSFYNNEISEKSEIFDDQFSVERPDGSNFTLKIRSTKLEDSAMYFCASEGRTDTQYFGPGTRLTVL.